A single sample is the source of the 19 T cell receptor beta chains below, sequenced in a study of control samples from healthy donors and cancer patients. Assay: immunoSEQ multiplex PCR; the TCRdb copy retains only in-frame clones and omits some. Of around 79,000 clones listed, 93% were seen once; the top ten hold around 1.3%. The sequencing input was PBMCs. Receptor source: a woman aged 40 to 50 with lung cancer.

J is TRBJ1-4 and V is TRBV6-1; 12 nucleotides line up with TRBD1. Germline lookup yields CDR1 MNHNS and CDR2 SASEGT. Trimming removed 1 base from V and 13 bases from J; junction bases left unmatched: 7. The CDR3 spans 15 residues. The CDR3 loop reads CASSEEGQGANRLFF. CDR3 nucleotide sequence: TGTGCCAGCAGTGAAGAGGGACAGGGGGCTAATAGACTGTTTTTT.

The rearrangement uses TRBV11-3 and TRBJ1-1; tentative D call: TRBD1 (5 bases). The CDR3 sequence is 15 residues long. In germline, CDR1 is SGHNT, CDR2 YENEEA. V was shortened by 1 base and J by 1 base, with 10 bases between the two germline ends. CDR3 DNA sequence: TGTGCCAGCAGCTTAGCGGTCAGGGCGAACACTGAAGCTTTCTTT. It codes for CASSLAVRANTEAFF. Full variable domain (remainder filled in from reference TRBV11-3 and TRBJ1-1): EAGVVQSPRYKIIEKKQPVAFWCNPISGHNTLYWYLQNLGQGPELLIRYENEEAVDDSQLPKDRFSAERLKGVDSTLKIQPAELGDSAVYLCASSLAVRANTEAFFGQGTRLTVV.

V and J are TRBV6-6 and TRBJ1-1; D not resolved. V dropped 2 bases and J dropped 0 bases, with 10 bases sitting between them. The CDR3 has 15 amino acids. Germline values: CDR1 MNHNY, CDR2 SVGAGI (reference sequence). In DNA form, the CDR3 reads TGTGCCAGCAGTTACAGATCCTTCATGAACACTGAAGCTTTCTTT. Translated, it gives CASSYRSFMNTEAFF.

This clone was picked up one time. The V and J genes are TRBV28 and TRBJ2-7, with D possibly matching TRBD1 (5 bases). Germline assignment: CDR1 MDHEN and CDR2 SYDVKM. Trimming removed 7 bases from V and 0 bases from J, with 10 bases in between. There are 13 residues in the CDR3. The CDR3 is CASTGLNSYEQYF. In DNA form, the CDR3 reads TGTGCCAGCACAGGGCTAAACTCCTACGAGCAGTACTTC.

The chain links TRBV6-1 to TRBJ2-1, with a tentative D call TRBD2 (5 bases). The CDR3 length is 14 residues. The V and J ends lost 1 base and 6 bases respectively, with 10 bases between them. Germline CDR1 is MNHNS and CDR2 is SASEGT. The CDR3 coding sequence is TGTGCCAGCAGTGAAGGGATTGGGAGCAATGAGCAGTTCTTC. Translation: CASSEGIGSNEQFF.

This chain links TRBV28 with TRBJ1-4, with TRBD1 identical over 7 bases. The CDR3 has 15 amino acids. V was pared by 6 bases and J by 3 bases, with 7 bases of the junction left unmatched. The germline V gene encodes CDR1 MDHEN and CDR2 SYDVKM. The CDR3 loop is CASSRAGGPNEKLFF. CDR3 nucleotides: TGTGCCAGCAGCCGCGCAGGGGGACCTAATGAAAAACTGTTTTTT.

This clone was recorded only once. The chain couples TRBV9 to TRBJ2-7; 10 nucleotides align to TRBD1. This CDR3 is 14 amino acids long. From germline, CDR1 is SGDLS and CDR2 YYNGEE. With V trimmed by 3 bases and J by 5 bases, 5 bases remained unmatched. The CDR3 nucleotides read TGTGCCAGCAGCGACCGGGACAGGGGTCACGAGCAGTACTTC. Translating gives CASSDRDRGHEQYF.

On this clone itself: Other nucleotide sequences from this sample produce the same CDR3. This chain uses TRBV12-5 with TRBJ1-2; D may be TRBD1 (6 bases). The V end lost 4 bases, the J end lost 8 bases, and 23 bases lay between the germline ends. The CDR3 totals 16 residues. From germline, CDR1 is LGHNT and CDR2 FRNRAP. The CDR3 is CASGCGPGGQGRGYTF. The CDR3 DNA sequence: TGTGCTAGTGGTTGCGGACCGGGGGGACAAGGGCGGGGCTACACCTTC. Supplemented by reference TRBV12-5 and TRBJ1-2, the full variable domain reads DARVTQTPRHKVTEMGQEVTMRCQPILGHNTVFWYRQTMMQGLELLAYFRNRAPLDDSGMPKDRFSAEMPDATLATLKIQPSEPRDSAVYFCASGCGPGGQGRGYTFGSGTRLTVV.

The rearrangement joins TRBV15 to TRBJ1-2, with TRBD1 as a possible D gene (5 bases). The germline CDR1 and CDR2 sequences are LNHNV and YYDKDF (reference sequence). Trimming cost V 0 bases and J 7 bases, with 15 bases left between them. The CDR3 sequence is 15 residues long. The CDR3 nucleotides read TGTGCCACCAGCAGAGATTTAGGGGCAGGCTCTGGCTACACCTTC. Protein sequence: CATSRDLGAGSGYTF. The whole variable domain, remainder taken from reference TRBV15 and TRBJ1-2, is DAMVIQNPRYQVTQFGKPVTLSCSQTLNHNVMYWYQQKSSQAPKLLFHYYDKDFNNEADTPDNFQSRRPNTSFCFLDIRSPGLGDTAMYLCATSRDLGAGSGYTFGSGTRLTVV.

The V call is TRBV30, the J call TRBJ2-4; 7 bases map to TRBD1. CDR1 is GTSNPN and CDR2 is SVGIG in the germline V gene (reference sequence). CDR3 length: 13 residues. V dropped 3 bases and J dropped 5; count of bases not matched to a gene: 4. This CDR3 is CAWRGDRQNIQYF. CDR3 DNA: TGTGCCTGGAGGGGGGACAGACAAAACATTCAGTACTTC.

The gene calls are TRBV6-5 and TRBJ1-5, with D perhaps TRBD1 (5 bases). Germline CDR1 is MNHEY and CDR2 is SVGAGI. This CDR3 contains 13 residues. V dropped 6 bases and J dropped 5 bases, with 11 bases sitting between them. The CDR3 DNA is TGTGCCAGCAGGGTGACAGAGTATCAGCCCCAGCATTTT. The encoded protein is CASRVTEYQPQHF.

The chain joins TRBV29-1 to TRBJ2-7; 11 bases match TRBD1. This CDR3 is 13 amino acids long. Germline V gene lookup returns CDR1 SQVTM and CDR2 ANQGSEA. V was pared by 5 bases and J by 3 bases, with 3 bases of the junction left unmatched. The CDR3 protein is CSVSGTGGYEQYF. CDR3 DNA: TGCAGCGTTTCCGGGACAGGGGGCTACGAGCAGTACTTC.

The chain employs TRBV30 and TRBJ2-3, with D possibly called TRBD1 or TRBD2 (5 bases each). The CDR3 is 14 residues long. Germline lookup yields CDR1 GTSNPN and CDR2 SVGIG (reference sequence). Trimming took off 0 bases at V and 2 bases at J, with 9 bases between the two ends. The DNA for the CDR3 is TGTGCCTGGAGTGTGGGGGTTTCCACAGATACGCAGTATTTT. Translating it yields CAWSVGVSTDTQYF.

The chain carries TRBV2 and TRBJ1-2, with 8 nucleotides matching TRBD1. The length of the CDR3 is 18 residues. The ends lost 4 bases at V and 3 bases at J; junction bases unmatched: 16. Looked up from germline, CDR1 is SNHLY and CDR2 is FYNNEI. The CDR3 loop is CASSASRDRKNYHYGYTF. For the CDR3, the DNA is TGTGCCAGCAGTGCCAGTAGGGACAGGAAGAACTACCACTATGGCTACACCTTC.

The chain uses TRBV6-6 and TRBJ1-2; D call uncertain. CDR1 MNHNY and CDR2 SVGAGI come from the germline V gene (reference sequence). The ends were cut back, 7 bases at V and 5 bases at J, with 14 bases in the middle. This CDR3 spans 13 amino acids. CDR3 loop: CASTLGGSYGYTF. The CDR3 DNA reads TGTGCCAGCACCCTCGGAGGTTCATATGGCTACACCTTC.

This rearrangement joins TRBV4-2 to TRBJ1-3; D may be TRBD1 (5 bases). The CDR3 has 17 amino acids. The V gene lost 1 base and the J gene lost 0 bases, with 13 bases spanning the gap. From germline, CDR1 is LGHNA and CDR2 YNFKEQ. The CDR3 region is CASSQGPGLNSGNTIYF. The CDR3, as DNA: TGTGCCAGCAGCCAAGGGCCAGGGCTCAACTCTGGAAACACCATATATTTT.

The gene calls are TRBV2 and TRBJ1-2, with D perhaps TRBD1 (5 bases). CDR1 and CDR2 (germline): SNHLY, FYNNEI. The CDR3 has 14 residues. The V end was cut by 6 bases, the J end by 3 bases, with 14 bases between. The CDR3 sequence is CASRGRRGYYGYTF. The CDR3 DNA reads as TGTGCCAGCAGGGGGAGGAGGGGCTACTATGGCTACACCTTC.

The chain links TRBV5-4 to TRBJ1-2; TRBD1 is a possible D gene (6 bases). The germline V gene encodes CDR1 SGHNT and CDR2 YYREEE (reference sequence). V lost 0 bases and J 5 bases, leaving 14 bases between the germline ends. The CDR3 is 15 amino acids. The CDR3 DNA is TGTGCCAGCAGCTTGGGAGGACAGACACCTTATGGCTACACCTTC. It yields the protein CASSLGGQTPYGYTF. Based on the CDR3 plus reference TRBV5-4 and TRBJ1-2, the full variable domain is ETGVTQSPTHLIKTRGQQVTLRCSSQSGHNTVSWYQQALGQGPQFIFQYYREEENGRGNFPPRFSGLQFPNYSSELNVNALELDDSALYLCASSLGGQTPYGYTFGSGTRLTVV.

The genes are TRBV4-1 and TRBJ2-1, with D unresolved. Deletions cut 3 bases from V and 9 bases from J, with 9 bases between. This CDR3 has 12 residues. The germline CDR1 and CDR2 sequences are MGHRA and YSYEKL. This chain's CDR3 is CASSQFIREQFF. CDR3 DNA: TGCGCCAGCAGCCAGTTCATTCGTGAGCAGTTCTTC.